The clone carrying this T cell receptor (beta chain) was detected only once. This sample was included in a study of blood T cell repertoires in COVID-19. Study context: From the United States, Italy and Spain came samples of acute and convalescent COVID-19. The analysed material was cDNA or gDNA that came from T cells, B-cell-depleted T cells, or PBMCs.

Original processing methods: Estimated nucleated cell counts came from reference gene primer amplification. The repertoire was sequenced with immunoSEQ multiplex PCR; TCRdb's copy has only in-frame clones and lacks some. The V and J calls and the clone size are those of that table, but D and trimming were determined from the DNA. In the table there are 90,000 to 150,000 clones, about 85% of which are singletons. This CDR3 is built from 15 residues. Germline CDR1 and CDR2: PRHDT and FYEKMQ (reference sequence). With 5 bases removed from V and 5 bases from J, the gap between germline ends came to 18 bases.

Input material: peripheral blood. The V gene is TRBV13, the J gene TRBJ1-2, with D tentatively TRBD1 (6 bases). This receptor was taken from a man older than 75 with acute or convalescent COVID-19. The CDR3 sequence is CASSLRTVPQYGYTF. The CDR3 DNA follows: TGTGCCAGCAGCCTAAGGACAGTACCACAATATGGCTACACCTTC.